The clone carrying this T cell receptor beta chain was recorded at least ten times. TCRdb passed the RACE reads through MiXCR, listing each CDR3 protein once. The sample yields under 50,000 distinct CDR3 sequences, more than 8% seen once. The data are from a study of human T cells and chemical hapten exposure. The CDR3 runs 15 residues. J was trimmed by 10 bases and V by 6 bases; bases with no gene match: 8. Germline loops: CDR1 SNHLY, CDR2 FYNNEI. The time point: patch test 3, about 24 weeks after DPC sensitization. Treatment meaning: therapeutic diphenylcyclopropenone sensitization with weekly scalp DPC. Unfractionated whole blood yielded total RNA.

This TCR was sampled from a man between 50 and 59 years old with alopecia areata. Some clones in this sample may be carry-over from other donors' samples. Sequencing used whole blood, obtained in connection with sensitization to the hapten diphenylcyclopropenone (DPC). The chain recombines TRBV2 with TRBJ2-1; 14 nucleotides align to TRBD2. Written as DNA, the CDR3 is TGTGCCAGCAGGAAGGAGACTAGCGGGAGGGGGGAGCAGTTCTTC. Protein sequence: CASRKETSGRGEQFF.